The 26 T cell receptor beta chains below come from one sample, sequenced in a study of blood T cell repertoires in COVID-19. Method: immunoSEQ multiplex PCR; TCRdb's copy keeps in-frame clones and lacks some. The sample has around 360,000 clones, around 87% seen once. Sequenced sample: PBMCs or T cells enriched from blood (not recorded which). All receptors derive from a man between 40 and 49 years old in a cohort exposed to, infected with or recovered from COVID-19 (not recorded which).

This chain connects TRBV3-1 (or the pseudogene TRBV3-2) to TRBJ2-3; 8 nucleotides align to TRBD2. Per germline, CDR1 LGHDT and CDR2 YNNKEL (reference sequence). V gave up 4 bases and J gave up 5 bases; unmatched junction bases: 11. The CDR3 length is 16 residues. The CDR3 reads CASSRARRGAVDTQYF. CDR3 nucleotide sequence: TGTGCCAGCAGCCGGGCGCGGCGGGGGGCCGTAGATACGCAGTATTTT.

This clone occurred a few times. This chain uses TRBV18 with TRBJ1-5; D uncertain. This CDR3 region has 16 residues. V lost 0 bases and J lost 6, with 15 bases in between. The germline CDR1 and CDR2 sequences are KGHSH and LQKENI. Here the CDR3 reads CASSPPGVQGRQPQHF. The CDR3, as DNA: TGTGCCAGCTCACCACCCGGGGTACAAGGTCGTCAGCCCCAGCATTTT.

The chain carries TRBV14 and TRBJ2-7; 8 bases match TRBD2. The CDR3 is 17 amino acids. V lost 2 bases to trimming and J lost 0 bases; unmatched junction nucleotides: 9. The germline V gene encodes CDR1 SGHDN and CDR2 FVKESK. The CDR3, as DNA: TGTGCCAGCAGCCAAACTCAACCCGGGGGGGGCTCCTACGAGCAGTACTTC. The encoded protein is CASSQTQPGGGSYEQYF.

This chain uses TRBV5-6 with TRBJ2-7; 14 nucleotides line up with TRBD2. The junction had 1 base not matched to a gene; V was cut back by 2 bases and J by 3 bases. Germline V gene data show CDR1 as SGHDT and CDR2 as YYEEEE. CDR3 length: 15 residues. The DNA of the CDR3 is TGTGCCAGCAGCTTTGGGACTAGCGGGAGCTACGAGCAGTACTTC. Translating it yields CASSFGTSGSYEQYF.

The V gene is TRBV27, the J gene TRBJ1-2; 9 bases agree with TRBD1. The germline V gene encodes CDR1 MNHEY and CDR2 SMNVEV (reference sequence). The CDR3 is 16 amino acids. The V gene end was trimmed by 3 bases and the J gene end by 4 bases; junction bases not matched to a gene: 9. This CDR3 reads CASSFSGTGPFYGYTF. The CDR3 nucleotides read TGTGCCAGCAGTTTTTCCGGGACAGGGCCTTTCTATGGCTACACCTTC.

The chain employs TRBV9 and TRBJ1-3; TRBD1 aligns across 10 bases. The CDR3 length is 18 residues. CDR1 and CDR2 (germline): SGDLS, YYNGEE. The V and J ends lost 3 bases and 4 bases, in that order; junction bases with no gene match: 13. CDR3 sequence: CASSDLTGQGLAGNTIYF. CDR3 sequence (DNA): TGTGCCAGCAGCGATTTAACGGGACAGGGGCTCGCCGGAAACACCATATATTTT.

The CDR3 DNA reads as TGTGCCAGCAGCCAACTACAGACTAGCGGGTACACAGATACGCAGTATTTT. As protein: CASSQLQTSGYTDTQYF. This chain connects TRBV3-1 (or the pseudogene TRBV3-2) to TRBJ2-3; TRBD2 matches at 10 bases. The V segment lost 2 bases and the J segment 2 bases; nucleotides outside the gene matches: 7. In germline, CDR1 is LGHDT, CDR2 YNNKEL (reference sequence). CDR3 length: 17 amino acids.

This clone is a singleton in its sample. CDR3 DNA sequence: TGTGCCAGTAGTATTCGAGTACAGGGGGCTCGGAGCAATCAGCCCCAGCATTTT. This sequence encodes CASSIRVQGARSNQPQHF. The gene calls are TRBV19 and TRBJ1-5, with 9 bases identical to TRBD1. J was trimmed by 1 base and V by 3 bases; bases with no gene match: 10. This CDR3 region has 18 residues. The germline gives CDR1 LNHDA, CDR2 SQIVND (reference sequence).

This chain joins TRBV7-3 and TRBJ2-3; no firm D call. Trimming cost V 1 base and J 0 bases, with 8 bases left between them. From germline, CDR1 is SGHTA and CDR2 FQGTGA. CDR3 length equals 15 residues. The CDR3: CASSLIPVSTDTQYF. CDR3 bases: TGTGCCAGCAGCTTAATCCCGGTCAGCACAGATACGCAGTATTTT.

In its sample, this clone was seen once. The chain employs TRBV27 and TRBJ1-6; tentative D call: TRBD1 (5 bases). The CDR3 runs 14 residues. CDR1 is MNHEY and CDR2 is SMNVEV in the germline V gene (reference sequence). V was pared by 7 bases and J by 6 bases, with 13 bases between. CDR3 residues: CASKLDRTNSPLHF. CDR3 DNA sequence: TGTGCCAGCAAATTAGACAGAACTAATTCACCCCTCCACTTT.

The genes are TRBV19 and TRBJ2-7; 7 bases fit TRBD2. The CDR3 runs to 13 residues. Per the germline V gene, CDR1 is LNHDA and CDR2 is SQIVND (reference sequence). V was pared by 3 bases and J by 3 bases, with 2 bases of the junction left unmatched. CDR3 in DNA: TGTGCCAGTAGTATGGGAGGGCTCTACGAGCAGTACTTC. Protein sequence: CASSMGGLYEQYF.

The chain recombines TRBV6-5 with TRBJ1-6; 7 bases align to TRBD1. CDR1 and CDR2 from the germline V gene are MNHEY and SVGAGI. The trim removed 0 bases at V and 10 bases at J, leaving 9 bases unmatched. The CDR3 is made up of 16 amino acids. The CDR3 bases are TGTGCCAGCAGTTACTCGAATACAGGGGATGGCTCACCCCTCCACTTT. This translates into CASSYSNTGDGSPLHF.

The rearrangement joins TRBV30 to TRBJ2-7, with D tentatively TRBD1 (6 bases). V lost 2 bases, J lost 4 bases, and 12 bases lay in between. The CDR3 contains 13 residues. Germline V gene sequence: CDR1 GTSNPN, CDR2 SVGIG (reference sequence). The CDR3 here is CAWSKQGVYEQYF. In DNA form, the CDR3 reads TGTGCCTGGAGTAAACAGGGAGTATACGAGCAGTACTTC.

The rearrangement links TRBV6-5 to TRBJ2-3, with TRBD2 matching 12 bases. The junction had 3 bases not matched to a gene; V was cut back by 6 bases and J by 5 bases. This CDR3 has 14 residues. The germline V gene has CDR1 MNHEY and CDR2 SVGAGI. CDR3 bases: TGTGCCAGCAGGAGGGGACTAGCGGGAGATACGCAGTATTTT. Translation: CASRRGLAGDTQYF.

The gene calls are TRBV7-2 and TRBJ2-7; TRBD1 matches 8 bases. The CDR3 is 14 amino acids. CDR1 and CDR2 (germline): SGHTA, FQGNSA. V lost 5 bases and J lost 0; bases outside the gene matches: 3. CDR3: CASSPGQASYEQYF. Written as DNA, the CDR3 is TGTGCCAGCAGCCCGGGACAGGCCTCCTACGAGCAGTACTTC.

The chain is built from TRBV7-6 and TRBJ1-4, with D uncertain. Trimming stripped 1 base from V and 5 bases from J, with 14 bases between. From germline, CDR1 is SGHVS and CDR2 FNYEAQ. The CDR3 has 16 residues. CDR3 sequence reads: CASSLEFSKTNEKLFF. In DNA, the CDR3 is TGTGCCAGCAGCTTAGAGTTTTCTAAAACCAATGAAAAACTGTTTTTT. The full variable domain, rest sourced from reference TRBV7-6 and TRBJ1-4, is GAGVSQSPRYKVTKRGQDVALRCDPISGHVSLYWYRQALGQGPEFLTYFNYEAQQDKSGLPNDRFSAERPEGSISTLTIQRTEQRDSAMYRCASSLEFSKTNEKLFFGSGTQLSVL.

The V and J genes are TRBV3-1 (or the pseudogene TRBV3-2) and TRBJ1-4, with D unresolved. Germline CDR1 is LGHDT and CDR2 is YNNKEL (reference sequence). The CDR3 consists of 14 residues. Trimming removed 1 base at V and 7 bases at J, with 10 bases between. The chain's CDR3 is CASSQGAQIEKLFF. CDR3 sequence (DNA): TGTGCCAGCAGCCAAGGTGCCCAGATTGAAAAACTGTTTTTT.

The chain links TRBV6-5 to TRBJ1-3, with D hard to call. Trimming took off 7 bases at V and 3 bases at J, with 13 bases between the two ends. Germline V gene sequence: CDR1 MNHEY, CDR2 SVGAGI. The CDR3 sequence is 14 residues long. The CDR3 region has the DNA TGTGCCAGCATCCGGGGTTTTGTTGGAAACACCATATATTTT. This sequence encodes CASIRGFVGNTIYF.

In regard to this clone: Distinct nucleotide sequences in the sample also encode this CDR3. The chain employs TRBV9 and TRBJ2-7; D is unresolved. V was shortened by 0 bases and J by 3 bases, with 4 bases between the two germline ends. Looked up from germline, CDR1 is SGDLS and CDR2 is YYNGEE. The CDR3 is made up of 12 amino acids. CDR3 nucleotide sequence: TGTGCCAGCAGCGTAGATAACTACGAGCAGTACTTC. Protein: CASSVDNYEQYF.

This clone was counted only a few times. The J gene is TRBJ1-3, the V gene TRBV28, with 9 bases matching TRBD1. J was trimmed by 0 bases and V by 3 bases; bases with no gene match: 0. Germline values: CDR1 MDHEN, CDR2 SYDVKM. The CDR3 spans 15 residues. CDR3 sequence reads: CASSLGQGSGNTIYF. In DNA form, the CDR3 reads TGTGCCAGCAGTTTGGGACAGGGCTCTGGAAACACCATATATTTT.

This chain uses TRBV10-3 with TRBJ2-5; D might be TRBD2 (7 bases). Looked up from germline, CDR1 is ENHRY and CDR2 is SYGVKD. The length of the CDR3 is 15 residues. The germline V and J ends were trimmed by 3 bases and 5 bases, with 16 bases remaining between them. Written as DNA, the CDR3 is TGTGCCATCAGTGATCGACGGGGGGCCGGGGAGACCCAGTACTTC. Its translation: CAISDRRGAGETQYF.

This chain connects TRBV19 to TRBJ2-5, with TRBD1 matching over 7 bases. V was pared by 7 bases and J by 2 bases, with 10 bases of the junction left unmatched. Germline loops: CDR1 LNHDA, CDR2 SQIVND (reference sequence). The length of the CDR3 is 15 residues. The CDR3 protein is CASTEEDRRQETQYF. The CDR3 DNA follows: TGTGCCAGTACCGAGGAGGACAGGCGACAAGAGACCCAGTACTTC. The complete variable domain, with remaining parts taken from reference TRBV19 and TRBJ2-5, reads DGGITQSPKYLFRKEGQNVTLSCEQNLNHDAMYWYRQDPGQGLRLIYYSQIVNDFQKGDIAEGYSVSREKKESFPLTVTSAQKNPTAFYLCASTEEDRRQETQYFGPGTRLLVL.

This clone has only one observation. The chain is built from TRBV18 and TRBJ2-3, with TRBD2 as a possible D gene (7 bases). Trimming cost V 8 bases and J 0 bases, with 12 bases left between them. CDR3 length equals 14 residues. The germline V gene has CDR1 KGHSH and CDR2 LQKENI. The CDR3 reads CASRGAISTDTQYF. The DNA for the CDR3 is TGTGCCAGCCGGGGGGCGATTAGCACAGATACGCAGTATTTT.

This clone was observed once. The V and J genes are TRBV3-1 (or the pseudogene TRBV3-2) and TRBJ2-3, with a possible D match to TRBD2 (6 bases). Germline CDR1 LGHDT, CDR2 YNNKEL (reference sequence). Trimming cost V 3 bases and J 4 bases, with 11 bases left between them. This CDR3 has 14 amino acids. CDR3 nucleotides: TGTGCCAGCAGCCAGATGGGGGAGGCAGATACGCAGTATTTT. Its protein is CASSQMGEADTQYF.

The chain combines TRBV30 with TRBJ2-5; 7 bases line up with TRBD2. Germline CDR1 and CDR2: GTSNPN and SVGIG (reference sequence). Trimming at V came to 4 bases and at J to 6 bases, leaving 5 bases not matched to a gene. The CDR3 contains 12 residues. CDR3 in amino acids: CAWNLAEQTQYF. DNA for the CDR3: TGTGCCTGGAACCTAGCGGAGCAGACCCAGTACTTC.

J is TRBJ1-5 and V is TRBV2, with D uncertain. The CDR3 covers 10 residues. Per germline, CDR1 SNHLY and CDR2 FYNNEI. Trimming left V 4 bases short and J 11 bases short, with 6 bases between. CDR3 loop: CASSAGAQHF. DNA of the CDR3: TGTGCCAGCAGTGCCGGGGCCCAGCATTTT.